This T cell receptor (beta chain) was sequenced for a study of CD8+ T cells in alopecia areata (dated by TCRdb to the late 2010s). For the wider study: High-throughput TCRbeta sequencing was used to examine T cell clonal expansion in alopecia areata in both the C3H/HeJ mouse model and human patients. On the human side, TCRbeta sequencing was run on scalp tissue and on sorted CD4+ and CD8+ peripheral blood T cells from healthy controls and from alopecia areata patients with either patchy or totalis/universalis disease. Clonality in the scalp was compared among normal scalp (n=4), patchy alopecia areata scalp (n=8), and alopecia totalis/universalis scalp (n=8). RNA came from the PAXgene miRNA kit for fixed scalp, the miRNeasy kit for PBMCs, and the RNeasy kit for mouse skin. TCRbeta CDR3 regions were amplified by immunoSEQ multiplex PCR with 35 Vbeta forward and 13 Jbeta reverse primers.

The library was made by the immunoSEQ multiplex PCR assay. For TCR sequencing, RNA was extracted from every sample and reverse transcribed into cDNA to serve as template. First-strand cDNA was synthesized with SuperScript III using a 2:1 mix of oligo-dT and random hexamers. A synthetic immune receptor repertoire was used to measure amplification bias, and any remaining bias was corrected computationally. In the source study's methods: Raw reads were preprocessed to remove errors, and CDR3 was defined by IMGT conventions from the conserved cysteine to phenylalanine. Clonality was calculated as 1 minus Shannon entropy normalized by log2 of the number of productive unique TCRs. CD4 or CD8 identity of scalp clones was inferred by cross-referencing scalp TCRbeta sequences with sorted blood CD4 and CD8 repertoires. The source is immuneACCESS, and TCRdb retained only in-frame sequences with V and J called. Part of the clones is not carried over; for the studies checked, unresolved V genes explain less than half of this, and the remainder is unexplained. V and J calls and clone size follow that table, whereas D and trimming were derived from the DNA. The sample records approximately 120,000 clones, less than 50% of which are singletons. Over 9.5% of the sample is taken by the ten largest.

Trimming takes 4 bases from V and 3 bases from J, and the germline ends sit 15 bases apart. Its CDR3 holds 15 amino acids, cysteine through phenylalanine. The sequence is cut down to CDR3 DNA, 45 bases in frame from base 1. CDR1 and CDR2 are drawn from the germline V gene: SQVTM, ANQGSEA. General findings and caveats noted by the study authors: Higher clonality and more expanded CD8+ clones were observed in lesional scalp than in normal scalp, particularly in alopecia totalis/universalis, a finding suggestive of antigenic drive. Scalp TCR repertoire analysis is complicated because resident alphabeta T cells in normal human skin are also sequenced, whereas mouse skin is dominated by gammadelta T cells. TCR sequences shared between patients were less clear than in mice, possibly partly because of HLA diversity in the patient population.

Lesional scalp punch biopsies and peripheral blood were collected from alopecia areata patients. PBMCs were isolated by density centrifugation and stained for CD3, CD4 and CD8, and CD4+ and CD8+ T cells were sorted on a FACSAria. Untreated alopecia areata patients were recruited as part of a multicenter biomarker study. In 5 or 6 patients from the biomarker study, blood CD8+ T cells were sorted further into NKG2D-low and NKG2D-high fractions. A word on this clone: This receptor's antigen is unknown. The input lacks base qualities; no much larger clone sits a single base away.

The source is a human donor with alopecia areata. The source material was NKG2D-low CD8+ T cells sorted from blood. The cell subset or site label, read with the paper, signifies: sorted CD8+ NKG2D-low blood T cells. The V and J segments used are TRBV29-1 and TRBJ2-2; tentative D gene TRBD2, with 5 bases matching. The CDR3 here reads CSVGFGNPDTGELFF. The DNA reads as follows: TGCAGCGTTGGTTTCGGGAATCCGGACACCGGGGAGCTGTTTTTT.